The subject of this entry is one TCR beta chain. Patients chosen for sequencing had CD8+CD57+ cells that had expanded, as shown by flow cytometry. This sample was taken from a study of CD8+CD57+ T cells in acquired aplastic anemia. About the study: The sorted CD4+ and CD8+ cells yielded an average approximately 3 ug of DNA.

The CDR3 contains 14 residues. Germline V gives CDR1 LNHDA, CDR2 SQIVND (reference sequence). Between the trimmed V and J ends, which lost 3 bases and 8 bases, there was a span of 16 bases. Genomic DNA was employed as the template in profiling TCR beta VDJ and CDR3. TCRdb recomputed calls from the reads with MiXCR, one row per CDR3 protein. The sample consists of approximately 80,000 distinct CDR3 sequences, approximately 70% of them appearing once. The clonotype comes from a human donor with aplastic anemia. Material: sorted CD4+, CD8+, or CD8+CD57+ T cells (not recorded which) from PBMCs. The J gene is TRBJ1-2, the V gene TRBV19, with D possibly matching TRBD1 (6 bases). The CDR3 bases are TGTGCCAGTAGTATGCAGGGGTTCCCTTGGGGCTACACCTTC. Its translation: CASSMQGFPWGYTF. Looking up the rest from reference TRBV19 and TRBJ1-2 gives the full variable domain: DGGITQSPKYLFRKEGQNVTLSCEQNLNHDAMYWYRQDPGQGLRLIYYSQIVNDFQKGDIAEGYSVSREKKESFPLTVTSAQKNPTAFYLCASSMQGFPWGYTFGSGTRLTVV.